This TCR beta chain was recorded in a study of blood T cell repertoires in COVID-19. In the study overall: From T cells, B-cell-depleted T cells, or PBMCs came the material, which was cDNA or gDNA.

Under the authors' procedure: Reference gene primer amplification gave estimated nucleated cell counts. Profiling relied on immunoSEQ multiplex PCR, and the TCRdb table lists in-frame clones only, not all of them. For V, J and clone size, that table is used; D and trimming come from the DNA. There are around 250,000 clones in the sample; 84% occur only once, and approximately 1.4% lies in the top ten. There are 16 residues in the CDR3. Unmatched junction bases numbered 10, after V lost 4 bases and J lost 4 bases. Germline V gene lookup returns CDR1 SGHRS and CDR2 YFSETQ. The source material was peripheral blood. The TCR comes from a woman in her forties who had recovered from COVID-19. V gene TRBV5-1 combines with J gene TRBJ2-2; 7 bases align to TRBD1. The CDR3 region is CASSLQLRDSTGELFF. CDR3 coding DNA: TGCGCCAGCAGCCTCCAGTTGAGGGACAGCACCGGGGAGCTGTTTTTT.